Below are 32 T cell receptor beta chains sequenced from a single sample in a study of spatial heterogeneity in lung cancer. TCRdb reanalysed the 5' RACE reads using MiXCR and keeps one entry per CDR3 protein. This sample yields about 23,000 distinct CDR3 sequences, of which over 3% are seen a single time; under 35% belongs to the top ten. Time point given: sample taken at primary tumor resection. The material sequenced was PBMCs, taken at surgery. The origin of the receptors is a female donor with early-stage non-small cell lung cancer.

In its sample, this clonotype was seen a few times. The CDR3 coding sequence is TGTGCCAGCAGTTCGACTAGCGGGAGCACAGATACGCAGTATTTT. Its protein is CASSSTSGSTDTQYF. The rearrangement uses TRBV6-4 and TRBJ2-3, with 10 bases identical to TRBD2. CDR3 length: 15 amino acids. The V and J ends lost 5 bases and 0 bases, in that order; junction bases with no gene match: 2. Germline values: CDR1 MRHNA, CDR2 SNTAGT.

This clonotype was seen repeatedly, ten times or more. J is TRBJ1-1 and V is TRBV20-1; TRBD1 is a possible D gene (5 bases). The germline V gene encodes CDR1 DFQATT and CDR2 SNEGSKA (reference sequence). The germline V and J ends were trimmed by 6 bases and 2 bases, with 22 bases remaining between them. The CDR3 runs to 16 residues. This chain's CDR3 is CSANEGLAFFNTEAFF. Here the CDR3 DNA reads TGCAGTGCGAATGAGGGACTAGCGTTTTTCAACACTGAAGCTTTCTTT.

This clonotype was recorded at least ten times. The rearrangement links TRBV6-4 to TRBJ2-1; TRBD1 is a possible D gene (5 bases). Germline lookup yields CDR1 MRHNA and CDR2 SNTAGT. Deletions cut 0 bases from V and 5 bases from J, with 14 bases between. The CDR3 covers 16 residues. In DNA form, the CDR3 reads TGTGCCAGCAGTGACTCTTACAGGAAGCCGCACAATGAGCAGTTCTTC. It encodes CASSDSYRKPHNEQFF.

This clonotype was detected ten times or more. V usage is TRBV7-9 and J usage is TRBJ2-1; possible D gene TRBD2, 6 bases. V was cut by 4 bases and J by 5 bases, with 21 bases left in between. The CDR3 has 17 amino acids. Germline V CDR1 and CDR2: SEHNR, FQNEAQ (reference sequence). This CDR3 is CASSSPRRGEKNNEQFF. The CDR3 nucleotides are TGTGCCAGCAGCTCACCGCGGAGGGGCGAGAAAAACAATGAGCAGTTCTTC.

Concerning this clonotype itself: Being one base from a much bigger clone, this may be a read error. The V and J genes are TRBV4-1 and TRBJ1-1; D remains unclear. V was trimmed by 6 bases and J by 4 bases, leaving 15 bases between them. Germline V CDR1 and CDR2: MGHRA, YSYEKL. This CDR3 is 14 amino acids long. Written as DNA, the CDR3 is TGCGCCAGCAGGGGTCCCTTAATGATCACTGAAGCTTTCTTT. As protein: CASRGPLMITEAFF.

This clonotype was counted many times. CDR3 in DNA: TGCGCCAGCAGCTTGGACGGGGGGCGTACCTACGAGCAGTACTTC. Amino acid sequence: CASSLDGGRTYEQYF. The chain joins TRBV5-1 to TRBJ2-7; weak D call: TRBD2 (7 bases). V was clipped by 0 bases and J by 2 bases, with 12 bases between them. CDR1 is SGHRS, CDR2 YFSETQ, per germline. The CDR3 covers 15 residues.

This clonotype has a count of ten or more. The J gene is TRBJ1-2, the V gene TRBV5-1; D call uncertain. The CDR3 is 15 amino acids. Germline assignment: CDR1 SGHRS and CDR2 YFSETQ. V lost 0 bases, J lost 0 bases, and 9 bases lay in between. CDR3 protein: CASSLGQSSNYGYTF. The CDR3 nucleotides read TGCGCCAGCAGCTTGGGGCAGAGTTCTAACTATGGCTACACCTTC.

This clonotype was observed at least ten times. J is TRBJ2-3 and V is TRBV20-1, with a weak D call TRBD1 (5 bases). The CDR3 covers 11 residues. CDR1 is DFQATT, CDR2 SNEGSKA, per germline (reference sequence). V was trimmed by 6 bases and J by 5 bases, leaving 9 bases between them. The CDR3 DNA follows: TGCAGTGCAAAGGGGCAAGATACGCAGTATTTT. Encoded protein: CSAKGQDTQYF.

The chain recombines TRBV12-3 or TRBV12-4 with TRBJ1-5, with 10 bases that match TRBD1. This CDR3 region has 15 residues. V lost 4 bases and J lost 5; bases outside the gene matches: 5. The CDR3 DNA reads as TGTGCCAGCAGTTCCTGGACAGGGGGGGATCAGCCCCAGCATTTT. It is translated as CASSSWTGGDQPQHF.

This clonotype was seen at least ten times. The chain has TRBV7-9 and TRBJ1-5; D is unclear. Germline loops: CDR1 SEHNR, CDR2 FQNEAQ (reference sequence). V gave up 4 bases and J gave up 2 bases, with 15 bases separating them. The length of the CDR3 is 16 residues. This CDR3 reads CASSSEAGFGNQPQHF. CDR3 nucleotides: TGTGCCAGCAGCTCGGAGGCGGGCTTTGGCAATCAGCCCCAGCATTTT.

The table lists this clonotype with many counts. The rearrangement uses TRBV12-2 and TRBJ2-5; the table calls TRBD1, which could not be checked here. TRBV12-2 constitutes a pseudogene. The CDR3 length is 17 residues. The CDR3 spells CASRLAPGQGRGETQYF. As DNA, the CDR3 is TGTGCAAGTCGCCTCGCCCCGGGACAGGGACGGGGTGAGACCCAGTACTTC.

This clonotype was counted ten times or more. V usage is TRBV7-8 and J usage is TRBJ1-1; 7 nucleotides match TRBD1. J gave up 8 bases and V 2 bases, and 2 bases lay outside the gene matches. Germline assignment: CDR1 SGHVS and CDR2 FQNEAQ. This CDR3 is 12 amino acids long. The CDR3 DNA reads TGTGCCAGCAGCTTACTGGACAGGGAAGCTTTCTTT. Translating it yields CASSLLDREAFF.

This clonotype was detected ten times or more. This chain links TRBV3-1 with TRBJ2-1; TRBD2 matches 13 bases. The germline gives CDR1 LGHDT, CDR2 YNNKEL (reference sequence). CDR3 length equals 17 residues. V gave up 1 base and J gave up 8 bases; unmatched junction bases: 8. CDR3 sequence reads: CASSQAVGTSGEYEQFF. CDR3 DNA: TGTGCCAGCAGCCAAGCCGTAGGGACTAGCGGGGAGTATGAGCAGTTCTTC.

By share, this clonotype ranks as medium-sized (0.01 to 0.1%). This chain uses TRBV7-8 with TRBJ2-3; the match to TRBD2 covers 11 bases. There are 17 residues in the CDR3. The junction had 7 bases not matched to a gene; V was cut back by 5 bases and J by 0 bases. Germline CDR1 and CDR2: SGHVS and FQNEAQ. CDR3 region: CASSPRTSGFSTDTQYF. The CDR3 coding sequence is TGTGCCAGCAGCCCAAGGACTAGCGGGTTTAGCACAGATACGCAGTATTTT.

The sample holds many counts of this clonotype. J is TRBJ1-4 and V is TRBV5-4; the match to TRBD1 covers 7 bases. Trimming cost V 2 bases and J 8 bases; bases outside gene matches: 6. The CDR3 has 14 amino acids. Germline CDR1 and CDR2: SGHNT and YYREEE (reference sequence). This chain's CDR3 is CASSLQGTSEKLFF. Written as DNA, the CDR3 is TGTGCCAGCAGCTTACAGGGGACCTCGGAAAAACTGTTTTTT.

Judged by abundance, this clonotype is medium-sized. This sequence joins TRBV6-6 and TRBJ2-4; 7 bases match TRBD1. CDR3 length: 15 residues. Germline CDR1 MNHNY, CDR2 SVGAGI (reference sequence). Germline trimming cut 5 bases from V and 0 bases from J; bases unmatched to any gene: 4. The CDR3 DNA reads TGTGCCAGCAGTACAGGGGCTTTAGCCAAAAACATTCAGTACTTC. Its translation: CASSTGALAKNIQYF.

Ten or more counts support this clonotype. This rearrangement joins TRBV5-1 to TRBJ1-2; TRBD1 agrees at 7 bases. The V and J ends lost 0 bases and 7 bases, in that order; junction bases with no gene match: 9. Germline V gene sequence: CDR1 SGHRS, CDR2 YFSETQ. This CDR3 has 15 amino acids. The CDR3 here is CASSLGAGTVVGYTF. The CDR3 coding sequence is TGCGCCAGCAGCTTGGGGGCCGGGACAGTCGTTGGCTACACCTTC.

In this sample, this clonotype turned up many times. The chain couples TRBV5-1 to TRBJ1-1; no clear D gene. The germline gives CDR1 SGHRS, CDR2 YFSETQ. V lost 1 base to trimming and J lost 0 bases, with 7 bases between them. This CDR3 spans 14 amino acids. The CDR3 protein is CASSLLAMNTEAFF. The CDR3 DNA reads TGCGCCAGCAGCTTGTTGGCCATGAACACTGAAGCTTTCTTT.

The table lists this clonotype with a few counts. V is TRBV9 and J is TRBJ2-7; D not certain. Germline CDR1 SGDLS, CDR2 YYNGEE. Trimming stripped 3 bases from V and 5 bases from J, with 18 bases between. The CDR3 totals 15 residues. The CDR3 sequence is CASSGGPGQQNEQYF. The CDR3 DNA follows: TGTGCCAGCAGCGGGGGTCCGGGTCAGCAAAACGAGCAGTACTTC.

This clonotype is medium-sized by share. The DNA for the CDR3 is TGCAGCGTTGAGATACCGCTCTCGGGATATTGGGTGGAGCAGTATTTT. Translation: CSVEIPLSGYWVEQYF. This rearrangement joins TRBV29-1 to TRBJ2-3; tentatively, D is TRBD2 (5 bases). In germline, CDR1 is SQVTM, CDR2 ANQGSEA. Trimming shortened V by 3 bases and J by 11 bases, and 27 bases separated the two germline ends. The CDR3 contains 16 residues.

At least ten counts were recorded for this clonotype. CDR3 bases: TGTGCCAGCAGCATACCGGGACTAGCGGGACTGGCAGATACGCAGTATTTT. Amino acid sequence: CASSIPGLAGLADTQYF. The chain uses TRBV7-9 and TRBJ2-3; TRBD2 matches 13 bases. The length of the CDR3 is 17 residues. V was clipped by 5 bases and J by 4 bases; unmatched bases: 9. Germline values: CDR1 SEHNR, CDR2 FQNEAQ (reference sequence).

This clonotype was seen just once. A much larger clone differs from this one at a single base, so this may be a read error. This chain connects TRBV6-5 to TRBJ2-2; tentative D call: TRBD2 (6 bases). This CDR3 comprises 16 residues. Looked up from germline, CDR1 is MNHEY and CDR2 is SVGAGI. V was pared by 6 bases and J by 3 bases, with 17 bases between. DNA of the CDR3: TGTGCCAGCAGCCCATCTGACGGGGGATACACCGGGGAGCTGTTTTTT. It codes for CASSPSDGGYTGELFF.

This clonotype was detected ten times or more. The chain is built from TRBV20-1 and TRBJ2-4; the match to TRBD2 covers 9 bases. Germline values: CDR1 DFQATT, CDR2 SNEGSKA (reference sequence). This CDR3 is 16 amino acids long. The V and J ends lost 4 bases and 6 bases, in that order; junction bases with no gene match: 13. The chain's CDR3 is CSAIKLAGALGNIQYF. DNA for the CDR3: TGCAGTGCTATAAAATTAGCGGGAGCCCTAGGAAACATTCAGTACTTC.

As for this clonotype: A single base separates this from a much larger clone, so it may be a read error. The chain recombines TRBV10-1 with TRBJ2-2, with TRBD2 identical over 7 bases. Germline assignment: CDR1 WNHNN and CDR2 SYGVQD (reference sequence). The CDR3 length is 13 residues. The CDR3 sequence: CTSSGENTGELFF. The CDR3 nucleotides read TGCACCAGCAGCGGGGAGAACACCGGGGAGCTGTTTTTT.

This clonotype was recorded at least ten times. This chain links TRBV7-9 with TRBJ2-1; D is ambiguous. V shed 1 base and J shed 10 bases, with 2 bases lying between them. The germline CDR1 and CDR2 sequences are SEHNR and FQNEAQ (reference sequence). The CDR3 covers 10 residues. CDR3: CASSLVEQFF. The CDR3 nucleotides read TGTGCCAGCAGCTTAGTCGAGCAGTTCTTC.

This clonotype came up many times. This chain uses TRBV7-9 with TRBJ2-6, with D unresolved. V was cut by 5 bases and J by 4 bases, with 3 bases left in between. The CDR3 is 12 amino acids. CDR1 SEHNR and CDR2 FQNEAQ come from the germline V gene (reference sequence). CDR3 sequence: CASSGGANVLTF. The DNA of the CDR3 is TGTGCCAGCAGCGGCGGGGCCAACGTCCTGACTTTC.

This clonotype has ten or more counts. The chain combines TRBV19 with TRBJ2-2, with a possible D match to TRBD2 (5 bases). V gave up 10 bases and J gave up 2 bases, with 11 bases separating them. The CDR3 covers 13 residues. Germline V lookup: CDR1 LNHDA, CDR2 SQIVND (reference sequence). CDR3 sequence (DNA): TGTGCCACTAGGACTGCTAACACCGGGGAGCTGTTTTTT. Residues: CATRTANTGELFF.

This clonotype occurred many times. The V gene is TRBV5-1, the J gene TRBJ2-5, with TRBD1 identical over 8 bases. V dropped 3 bases and J dropped 4; count of bases not matched to a gene: 8. From germline, CDR1 is SGHRS and CDR2 YFSETQ. The CDR3 runs 15 residues. The CDR3 DNA sequence: TGCGCCAGCAGCTCGGACAGGGCTGCGGGAGAGACCCAGTACTTC. Translating it yields CASSSDRAAGETQYF.

Ten or more counts support this clonotype. V gene TRBV24-1 combines with J gene TRBJ2-1; D remains unclear. Germline V lookup: CDR1 KGHDR, CDR2 SFDVKD. V shed 6 bases and J shed 2 bases, with 7 bases lying between them. The CDR3 has 13 residues. DNA of the CDR3: TGTGCCACCAGTATTGGGACCTACAATGAGCAGTTCTTC. This codes for CATSIGTYNEQFF.

Ten or more counts support this clonotype. The chain has TRBV3-1 and TRBJ2-7; perhaps TRBD2 as D (6 bases). Trimming left V 4 bases short and J 2 bases short, with 9 bases between. Germline V gene data show CDR1 as LGHDT and CDR2 as YNNKEL (reference sequence). CDR3 length: 13 residues. CDR3 in amino acids: CASSRRGTYEQYF. Written as DNA, the CDR3 is TGTGCCAGCAGCCGGAGGGGAACCTACGAGCAGTACTTC.

In its sample, this clonotype was seen many times. J is TRBJ2-3 and V is TRBV29-1; D gene ambiguous. Looked up from germline, CDR1 is SQVTM and CDR2 is ANQGSEA. The CDR3 contains 15 residues. Deletions cut 4 bases from V and 0 bases from J, with 14 bases between. For the CDR3, the DNA is TGCAGCGTTGCTGCTTCGACGACTAGCACAGATACGCAGTATTTT. This gives the protein CSVAASTTSTDTQYF.

This clonotype was counted many times. The chain recombines TRBV7-9 with TRBJ1-2, with D possibly matching TRBD1 (5 bases). The germline V gene has CDR1 SEHNR and CDR2 FQNEAQ (reference sequence). This CDR3 region has 12 residues. Deletions cut 1 base from V and 6 bases from J, with 6 bases between. This chain's CDR3 is CASSLEGDGYTF. CDR3 nucleotides: TGTGCCAGCAGCTTAGAAGGGGATGGCTACACCTTC.